What follows are 21 T cell receptor beta chains derived from one specimen sequenced in a study of identifying expanded T cells in peripheral blood. The method was immunoSEQ multiplex PCR; TCRdb's version includes in-frame clones alone and lacks a portion of them. This sample has about 53,000 clones, with about four fifths found just once. Sequencing used blood. The receptors were gathered from a person aged 18 to 75 in good health.

The chain combines TRBV7-8 with TRBJ2-1; tentative D call: TRBD2 (6 bases). From germline, CDR1 is SGHVS and CDR2 FQNEAQ. The V end was cut by 0 bases, the J end by 3 bases, with 15 bases between. This CDR3 contains 17 residues. The CDR3 region has the DNA TGTGCCAGCAGCTTAGCGGGACTCCGAAAACTCTACAATGAGCAGTTCTTC. As protein: CASSLAGLRKLYNEQFF.

This chain uses TRBV29-1 with TRBJ1-1; no clear D. The CDR3 consists of 12 residues. Trimming took off 5 bases at V and 1 base at J, with 8 bases between the two ends. Germline V gene sequence: CDR1 SQVTM, CDR2 ANQGSEA. As DNA, the CDR3 is TGCAGCGTTTATCCACGGAACACTGAAGCTTTCTTT. Its translation is CSVYPRNTEAFF.

The chain couples TRBV4-3 to TRBJ2-3, with D tentatively TRBD1 (7 bases). This CDR3 spans 16 amino acids. Per the germline V gene, CDR1 is LGHNA and CDR2 is YSLEER. V lost 6 bases to trimming and J lost 4 bases, with 20 bases between them. For the CDR3, the DNA is TGCGCCAGCAGTCCAACTTTCAGGGGGGTCCCAGATACGCAGTATTTT. Protein product: CASSPTFRGVPDTQYF.

The V call is TRBV29-1, the J call TRBJ2-3; D call uncertain. V was shortened by 7 bases and J by 0 bases, with 17 bases between the two germline ends. CDR3 length: 15 residues. In germline, CDR1 is SQVTM, CDR2 ANQGSEA. CDR3 DNA: TGCAGCGCCATTCCCGCAACTACTAGCACAGATACGCAGTATTTT. Encoded protein: CSAIPATTSTDTQYF.

The chain carries TRBV5-4 and TRBJ2-3; 11 nucleotides line up with TRBD2. This CDR3 comprises 15 residues. Trimming took 3 bases from V and 5 from J; bases not matched to a gene: 5. Per the germline V gene, CDR1 is SGHNT and CDR2 is YYREEE (reference sequence). The CDR3 here is CASSSLAGAGDTQYF. The CDR3 bases are TGTGCCAGCAGCTCACTAGCGGGAGCGGGAGATACGCAGTATTTT.

The J gene is TRBJ2-2, the V gene TRBV6-6, with a possible D match to TRBD2 (5 bases). CDR1 and CDR2 (germline): MNHNY, SVGAGI (reference sequence). V dropped 6 bases and J dropped 10 bases, with 9 bases sitting between them. This CDR3 spans 11 amino acids. DNA of the CDR3: TGTGCCAGCAGGAAGAGGGAGGAGCTGTTTTTT. Encoded protein: CASRKREELFF.

The chain recombines TRBV19 with TRBJ2-7; a weak D match, TRBD1 (5 bases). Germline V lookup: CDR1 LNHDA, CDR2 SQIVND (reference sequence). The CDR3 totals 14 residues. V lost 4 bases and J lost 2, with 12 bases in between. As DNA, the CDR3 is TGTGCCAGTAGTACTCGACAGAGTCCCTACGAGCAGTACTTC. It translates to CASSTRQSPYEQYF.

This clone has a single count. The chain has TRBV15 and TRBJ2-3, with 14 bases fitting TRBD2. Losses at the gene ends were 5 bases for V and 1 base for J; bases not matched to a gene: 14. The CDR3 loop spans 20 amino acids. CDR1 and CDR2 (germline): LNHNV, YYDKDF (reference sequence). The CDR3 reads CATSLRQGLAGARGTDTQYF. The CDR3 DNA reads TGTGCCACCAGCCTCCGGCAGGGACTAGCGGGAGCCCGTGGCACAGATACGCAGTATTTT.

V gene TRBV5-1 combines with J gene TRBJ2-5; a possible D gene is TRBD2 (5 bases). The CDR3 spans 15 residues. V shed 6 bases and J shed 4 bases, with 19 bases lying between them. Germline CDR1 and CDR2: SGHRS and YFSETQ. The CDR3 bases are TGCGCCAGCACTCAGAACGGTGAGGCGGGAGAGACCCAGTACTTC. Encoded protein: CASTQNGEAGETQYF.

V and J are TRBV30 and TRBJ1-1, with a weak D call TRBD1 (6 bases). The CDR3 is 13 residues long. CDR1 is GTSNPN, CDR2 SVGIG, per germline (reference sequence). V shed 2 bases and J shed 1 base, with 8 bases lying between them. CDR3 loop: CAWSNRENTEAFF. CDR3 sequence (DNA): TGTGCCTGGAGTAACAGGGAGAACACTGAAGCTTTCTTT. Combining the CDR3 with reference TRBV30 and TRBJ1-1 gives the whole variable domain SQTIHQWPATLVQPVGSPLSLECTVEGTSNPNLYWYRQAAGRGLQLLFYSVGIGQISSEVPQNLSASRPQDRQFILSSKKLLLSDSGFYLCAWSNRENTEAFFGQGTRLTVV.

This rearrangement joins TRBV19 to TRBJ2-3; 10 bases line up with TRBD1. The CDR3 runs to 14 residues. J lost 4 bases, V lost 9 bases, and 7 bases had no gene match. Germline loops: CDR1 LNHDA, CDR2 SQIVND (reference sequence). The CDR3 sequence: CASAGGQGPDTQYF. In DNA, the CDR3 is TGTGCCAGCGCTGGGGGACAGGGGCCAGATACGCAGTATTTT.

This clone was seen just once. The CDR3: CASSLGVDGYTF. CDR3 coding DNA: TGTGCCAGCAGCCTCGGGGTAGATGGCTACACCTTC. The V gene is TRBV5-5, the J gene TRBJ1-2; D uncertain. Trimming took 4 bases from V and 6 from J, leaving 10 bases between them. Germline V gene data show CDR1 as SGHKS and CDR2 as YYEKEE (reference sequence). The CDR3 contains 12 residues.

This rearrangement joins TRBV7-3 to TRBJ2-3; the match to TRBD2 covers 11 bases. Germline V gene lookup returns CDR1 SGHTA and CDR2 FQGTGA. CDR3 length equals 15 residues. V was clipped by 6 bases and J by 2 bases; unmatched bases: 4. CDR3 nucleotides: TGTGCCAGCAGTTCTAGCGGGGGGATCACAGATACGCAGTATTTT. Its translation: CASSSSGGITDTQYF.

This rearrangement joins TRBV9 to TRBJ1-3; D unresolved. The CDR3 has 17 amino acids. From germline, CDR1 is SGDLS and CDR2 YYNGEE. Trimming removed 0 bases at V and 2 bases at J, with 15 bases between. The DNA of the CDR3 is TGTGCCAGCAGCGTAGCCTCCCCGGGCTCTCCTGGAAACACCATATATTTT. It encodes CASSVASPGSPGNTIYF. Based on the CDR3 plus reference TRBV9 and TRBJ1-3, the full variable domain is DSGVTQTPKHLITATGQRVTLRCSPRSGDLSVYWYQQSLDQGLQFLIQYYNGEERAKGNILERFSAQQFPDLHSELNLSSLELGDSALYFCASSVASPGSPGNTIYFGEGSWLTVV.

The chain joins TRBV9 to TRBJ2-4, with D maybe TRBD1 (6 bases). Germline CDR1 reads SGDLS; CDR2 reads YYNGEE. V lost 3 bases, J lost 3 bases, and 10 bases lay in between. This CDR3 contains 14 residues. The CDR3 protein is CASSEQGDKNIQYF. CDR3 in DNA: TGTGCCAGCAGCGAACAGGGAGACAAAAACATTCAGTACTTC.

V and J are TRBV10-3 and TRBJ2-3; D is uncertain. The CDR3 consists of 14 residues. The germline gives CDR1 ENHRY, CDR2 SYGVKD. V gave up 6 bases and J gave up 2 bases, with 12 bases separating them. CDR3 sequence reads: CAISPGSVTDTQYF. As DNA, the CDR3 is TGTGCCATCAGCCCTGGAAGCGTCACAGATACGCAGTATTTT.

The V gene is TRBV9, the J gene TRBJ2-3; 12 positions match TRBD2. The CDR3 extends over 15 amino acids. With 7 bases clipped from V and 5 bases from J, the junction kept 8 bases outside the gene matches. Germline V CDR1 and CDR2: SGDLS, YYNGEE. The CDR3 spells CASGPSGGAGDTQYF. CDR3 sequence (DNA): TGTGCCAGCGGCCCTAGCGGGGGGGCCGGAGATACGCAGTATTTT.

The chain links TRBV11-2 to TRBJ2-5, with 10 bases that match TRBD2. The CDR3 consists of 16 residues. Germline CDR1 is SGHAT and CDR2 is FQNNGV. Trimming removed 4 bases from V and 5 bases from J; junction bases left unmatched: 10. The CDR3 bases are TGTGCCAGCAGCTCCCTAGCGGGGGCGGTGATGGAGACCCAGTACTTC. This codes for CASSSLAGAVMETQYF.

The rearrangement links TRBV5-1 to TRBJ1-4; tentatively, D is TRBD1 (5 bases). In germline, CDR1 is SGHRS, CDR2 YFSETQ. V was trimmed by 5 bases and J by 4 bases, leaving 9 bases between them. The CDR3 sequence is 13 residues long. The CDR3: CASSRGYNEKLFF. For the CDR3, the DNA is TGCGCCAGCAGTCGGGGGTATAATGAAAAACTGTTTTTT.

The chain couples TRBV18 to TRBJ1-1, with a possible D match to TRBD1 (5 bases). Germline CDR1 is KGHSH and CDR2 is LQKENI. This CDR3 is built from 13 residues. Trimming shortened V by 7 bases and J by 8 bases, and 17 bases separated the two germline ends. The CDR3 nucleotides are TGTGCCAGCTTCCTGGACCGGGACGGAGAAGCTTTCTTT. It is translated as CASFLDRDGEAFF. Full variable domain (rest looked up from reference TRBV18 and TRBJ1-1): NAGVMQNPRHLVRRRGQEARLRCSPMKGHSHVYWYRQLPEEGLKFMVYLQKENIIDESGMPKERFSAEFPKEGPSILRIQQVVRGDSAAYFCASFLDRDGEAFFGQGTRLTVV.

The chain employs TRBV25-1 and TRBJ1-1; D is ambiguous. The CDR3 covers 13 residues. Germline assignment: CDR1 MGHDK and CDR2 SYGVNS. Trimming left V 3 bases short and J 4 bases short, with 9 bases between. In DNA form, the CDR3 reads TGTGCCAGCAGTGAGGGCCGGGCCACTGAAGCTTTCTTT. The encoded protein is CASSEGRATEAFF. The variable domain in full, with the rest retrieved from reference TRBV25-1 and TRBJ1-1, is EADIYQTPRYLVIGTGKKITLECSQTMGHDKMYWYQQDPGMELHLIHYSYGVNSTEKGDLSSESTVSRIRTEHFPLTLESARPSHTSQYLCASSEGRATEAFFGQGTRLTVV.